The rows below give T cell receptor beta chains drawn from one sample of a study of T-cell memory formation after mild COVID-19. Each CDR3 protein gets one entry after TCRdb re-called the 5' RACE reads with MiXCR. The table includes some 130,000 distinct CDR3 sequences, roughly 15% detected once. Material: PBMCs or a T cell subset sorted from them (not recorded which). The receptors were gathered from an adult woman who had mild COVID-19 (a few samples of this study predate the infection). Cell type and time point are not known. CDR3s include the opening cysteine and the closing phenylalanine or tryptophan. Fields, in order: CDR3 DNA, CDR3 protein, J gene, D gene, clone size, V gene. The D gene is left open where the match is weak. The size field is filled for only some rows; it gives once, few, many or a size class.

CDR3 DNA: TGTGCCAGCAGCTTGGGGTATAATCAGCCCCAGCATTTT; CDR3 protein: CASSLGYNQPQHF; J gene: TRBJ1-5; D gene: -; clone size: few; V gene: TRBV7-2
CDR3 DNA: TGTGCCAGCAGACAAAGCGGGGAAGGTCCCGGGGAGCTGTTTTTT; CDR3 protein: CASRQSGEGPGELFF; J gene: TRBJ2-2; D gene: TRBD2; clone size: -; V gene: TRBV12-3/TRBV12-4
CDR3 DNA: TGTGCCAGCAGTGACTCAGACGGTAGCTCCTACAATGAGCAGTTCTTC; CDR3 protein: CASSDSDGSSYNEQFF; J gene: TRBJ2-1; D gene: -; clone size: many; V gene: TRBV6-4
CDR3 DNA: TGTGCCAGCGGTTTGTTGCAAGAGACCCAGTACTTC; CDR3 protein: CASGLLQETQYF; J gene: TRBJ2-5; D gene: -; clone size: -; V gene: TRBV14
CDR3 DNA: TGTGCCAGCAGAGCTAGCGGGAGTCACCCAGATACGCAGTATTTT; CDR3 protein: CASRASGSHPDTQYF; J gene: TRBJ2-3; D gene: TRBD2; clone size: many; V gene: TRBV12-3/TRBV12-4
CDR3 DNA: TGCAGTGCCCGACCTCACATGGTCCGGTCCTACGAGCAGTACTTC; CDR3 protein: CSARPHMVRSYEQYF; J gene: TRBJ2-7; D gene: -; clone size: -; V gene: TRBV20-1
CDR3 DNA: TGCAGTGCTAGAGAGGAGACAGGAAACACAGATACGCAGTATTTT; CDR3 protein: CSAREETGNTDTQYF; J gene: TRBJ2-3; D gene: -; clone size: -; V gene: TRBV20-1
CDR3 DNA: TGTGCCAGCAGTGGGGTCGGGGGCAATCAGCCCCAGCATTTT; CDR3 protein: CASSGVGGNQPQHF; J gene: TRBJ1-5; D gene: -; clone size: -; V gene: TRBV2
CDR3 DNA: TGTGCCAGCAGCGCCAGCGGGAGCGGGGGGTGGGAGCAGTTCTTC; CDR3 protein: CASSASGSGGWEQFF; J gene: TRBJ2-1; D gene: TRBD2; clone size: -; V gene: TRBV5-4
CDR3 DNA: TGTGCCAGCAAGGGGACACAGGATCCTACCTACGAGCAGTACTTC; CDR3 protein: CASKGTQDPTYEQYF; J gene: TRBJ2-7; D gene: -; clone size: few; V gene: TRBV6-2/TRBV6-3
CDR3 DNA: TGCGCCAGCAGCTTGGCGGGGAGGACGGAGACCCAGTACTTC; CDR3 protein: CASSLAGRTETQYF; J gene: TRBJ2-5; D gene: -; clone size: -; V gene: TRBV5-1
CDR3 DNA: TGTGCCAGCAGCCCAGGGGCAGGGGCTACCTACGAGCAGTACTTC; CDR3 protein: CASSPGAGATYEQYF; J gene: TRBJ2-7; D gene: -; clone size: -; V gene: TRBV27
CDR3 DNA: TGTGCCAGCAGTTACTCAACAGGGGTTTACAATGAGCAGTTCTTC; CDR3 protein: CASSYSTGVYNEQFF; J gene: TRBJ2-1; D gene: TRBD1; clone size: -; V gene: TRBV6-6
CDR3 DNA: TGTGCCAGCAGTTCACCCCCGTGGGCGGGAGGGTCCGGGGCCCAGTACTTC; CDR3 protein: CASSSPPWAGGSGAQYF; J gene: TRBJ2-5; D gene: TRBD2; clone size: -; V gene: TRBV27
CDR3 DNA: TGTGCCAGCAGCTTCAGCGGGGGGGCCTACGAGCAGTACTTC; CDR3 protein: CASSFSGGAYEQYF; J gene: TRBJ2-7; D gene: TRBD2; clone size: few; V gene: TRBV13
CDR3 DNA: TGTGCCAGCAGCCCCCCGGCGAGTGCGAGCCAAGAGACCCAGTACTTC; CDR3 protein: CASSPPASASQETQYF; J gene: TRBJ2-5; D gene: -; clone size: -; V gene: TRBV5-6
CDR3 DNA: TGTGCCAGCAGCGTAGTTGACGGGGAGCTGTTTTTT; CDR3 protein: CASSVVDGELFF; J gene: TRBJ2-2; D gene: -; clone size: few; V gene: TRBV9
CDR3 DNA: TGCAGTGCTAGGCCTTCCCGACAGGGGGCCTACGAGCAGTACTTC; CDR3 protein: CSARPSRQGAYEQYF; J gene: TRBJ2-7; D gene: TRBD1; clone size: -; V gene: TRBV20-1
CDR3 DNA: TGTGCCAGCAGTTTGGTCGGGTACGGCAACACTGAAGCTTTCTTT; CDR3 protein: CASSLVGYGNTEAFF; J gene: TRBJ1-1; D gene: -; clone size: -; V gene: TRBV12-3/TRBV12-4
CDR3 DNA: TGTGCCTGGAGTCAAGGGGGCGTCGATGGCTACACCTTC; CDR3 protein: CAWSQGGVDGYTF; J gene: TRBJ1-2; D gene: TRBD1; clone size: many; V gene: TRBV30
CDR3 DNA: TGTGCCAGCAGCTCGGTGGACAGGGGGAAGTACGAGCAGTACTTC; CDR3 protein: CASSSVDRGKYEQYF; J gene: TRBJ2-7; D gene: TRBD1; clone size: -; V gene: TRBV7-9
CDR3 DNA: TGTGCCAGCAGGTCAGGACAGGGATCCTACGAGCAGTACTTC; CDR3 protein: CASRSGQGSYEQYF; J gene: TRBJ2-7; D gene: TRBD1; clone size: -; V gene: TRBV12-3/TRBV12-4
CDR3 DNA: TGTGCCACCAGTGATCCGACCGCGAGCTCCTACAATGAGCAGTTCTTC; CDR3 protein: CATSDPTASSYNEQFF; J gene: TRBJ2-1; D gene: -; clone size: -; V gene: TRBV24-1
CDR3 DNA: TGTGCCAGCAGCCAAGACGGGGATATCACAGATACGCAGTATTTT; CDR3 protein: CASSQDGDITDTQYF; J gene: TRBJ2-3; D gene: -; clone size: few; V gene: TRBV3-1
CDR3 DNA: TGTGCCAGCAGTTACTCGAGCACGGGGGGCACCTACGAGCAGTACTTC; CDR3 protein: CASSYSSTGGTYEQYF; J gene: TRBJ2-7; D gene: -; clone size: -; V gene: TRBV6-6
CDR3 DNA: TGTGCCAGCAGTTTATGGGTAGCGGGATTCTCTCCCTACGAGCAGTACTTC; CDR3 protein: CASSLWVAGFSPYEQYF; J gene: TRBJ2-7; D gene: TRBD2; clone size: -; V gene: TRBV27
CDR3 DNA: TGTGCCAGCAGCCAAGAAATGAGGGGGCCTGGTGGCTACACCTTC; CDR3 protein: CASSQEMRGPGGYTF; J gene: TRBJ1-2; D gene: TRBD1; clone size: few; V gene: TRBV3-1
CDR3 DNA: TGTGCCAGCAGTTATACGGGGGCAACTAATGAAAAACTGTTTTTT; CDR3 protein: CASSYTGATNEKLFF; J gene: TRBJ1-4; D gene: -; clone size: few; V gene: TRBV6-6
CDR3 DNA: TGTGCCAGCAGCTTAGTAGGGGGACCACCCCAAGAGACCCAGTACTTC; CDR3 protein: CASSLVGGPPQETQYF; J gene: TRBJ2-5; D gene: -; clone size: -; V gene: TRBV7-9
CDR3 DNA: TGTGCCAGCAGCGGACTAGGGGTACATGGCTACACCTTC; CDR3 protein: CASSGLGVHGYTF; J gene: TRBJ1-2; D gene: -; clone size: -; V gene: TRBV9
CDR3 DNA: TGTGCCAGCAGCCTAGGGACAGGGCTTGGGGACACTGAAGCTTTCTTT; CDR3 protein: CASSLGTGLGDTEAFF; J gene: TRBJ1-1; D gene: TRBD1; clone size: -; V gene: TRBV9
CDR3 DNA: TGTGCCAGCAGCTCGGCGGTGGAGGAGTCCTACGAGCAGTACTTC; CDR3 protein: CASSSAVEESYEQYF; J gene: TRBJ2-7; D gene: -; clone size: -; V gene: TRBV5-4
CDR3 DNA: TGTGCCAGCAGCTTGCCCCCCTTGAACACTGAAGCTTTCTTT; CDR3 protein: CASSLPPLNTEAFF; J gene: TRBJ1-1; D gene: -; clone size: few; V gene: TRBV7-2
CDR3 DNA: TGTGCCAGCTCTAGCGGGAATGGATGGGGAGAAGAGACCCAGTACTTC; CDR3 protein: CASSSGNGWGEETQYF; J gene: TRBJ2-5; D gene: TRBD2; clone size: few; V gene: TRBV6-6
CDR3 DNA: TGTGCCAGCAGTTTTCGTAGGACATCCTACAATGAGCAGTTCTTC; CDR3 protein: CASSFRRTSYNEQFF; J gene: TRBJ2-1; D gene: -; clone size: -; V gene: TRBV12-3/TRBV12-4
CDR3 DNA: TGTGCCAGCTCACCACTCGGGGCCTCCACAGATACGCAGTATTTT; CDR3 protein: CASSPLGASTDTQYF; J gene: TRBJ2-3; D gene: -; clone size: few; V gene: TRBV18
CDR3 DNA: TGTGCCACCTACAAGGGGCCGGCCGGGGAGCTGTTTTTT; CDR3 protein: CATYKGPAGELFF; J gene: TRBJ2-2; D gene: -; clone size: -; V gene: TRBV6-5
CDR3 DNA: TGCGCCAGCAGCCAAGGGGACGTAGCGGGGGTTGAGACCCAGTACTTC; CDR3 protein: CASSQGDVAGVETQYF; J gene: TRBJ2-5; D gene: TRBD2; clone size: -; V gene: TRBV4-1
CDR3 DNA: TGTGCCAGCAGCTCCCAGGCAAGGGAAGAAGCTTTCTTT; CDR3 protein: CASSSQAREEAFF; J gene: TRBJ1-1; D gene: -; clone size: -; V gene: TRBV13
CDR3 DNA: TGCAGTGTTGACAGCTCCTACGAGCAGTACTTC; CDR3 protein: CSVDSSYEQYF; J gene: TRBJ2-7; D gene: -; clone size: -; V gene: TRBV20-1
CDR3 DNA: TGTGCCAGCAGCCAGGGGGACTTAGGAACCGGGGAGCTGTTTTTT; CDR3 protein: CASSQGDLGTGELFF; J gene: TRBJ2-2; D gene: -; clone size: -; V gene: TRBV3-1
CDR3 DNA: TGCAGCGTTGGAGACTGGCAGTCCATTCAGTACTTC; CDR3 protein: CSVGDWQSIQYF; J gene: TRBJ2-4; D gene: -; clone size: few; V gene: TRBV29-1
CDR3 DNA: TGTGCCAGCAGTATTATCAGCGGACAAGAGACCCAGTACTTC; CDR3 protein: CASSIISGQETQYF; J gene: TRBJ2-5; D gene: -; clone size: few; V gene: TRBV6-5
CDR3 DNA: TGTGCCAGCAGCCGCGAGCGGGAGGTTCTTCCTAGCACAGATACGCAGTATTTT; CDR3 protein: CASSREREVLPSTDTQYF; J gene: TRBJ2-3; D gene: TRBD2; clone size: -; V gene: TRBV14
CDR3 DNA: TGTGCCAGCAGCTTAGTTGGGGAGAGCACTGAAGCTTTCTTT; CDR3 protein: CASSLVGESTEAFF; J gene: TRBJ1-1; D gene: -; clone size: once; V gene: TRBV7-9
CDR3 DNA: TGTGCCAGCAGTTACTCCCGGGGGTTTGCAGATACGCAGTATTTT; CDR3 protein: CASSYSRGFADTQYF; J gene: TRBJ2-3; D gene: -; clone size: -; V gene: TRBV6-5
CDR3 DNA: TGTGCCAGTAGTATGTATTCGGGGGGAGCCCTGGGGAACACTGAAGCTTTCTTT; CDR3 protein: CASSMYSGGALGNTEAFF; J gene: TRBJ1-1; D gene: -; clone size: few; V gene: TRBV19
CDR3 DNA: TGTGCCAGCAGCTTAGGGGTAGGGTCCGGGGAGACCCAGTACTTC; CDR3 protein: CASSLGVGSGETQYF; J gene: TRBJ2-5; D gene: -; clone size: few; V gene: TRBV7-7
CDR3 DNA: TGTGCCAGCACCCGACAGTTCACAGATACGCAGTATTTT; CDR3 protein: CASTRQFTDTQYF; J gene: TRBJ2-3; D gene: -; clone size: few; V gene: TRBV13